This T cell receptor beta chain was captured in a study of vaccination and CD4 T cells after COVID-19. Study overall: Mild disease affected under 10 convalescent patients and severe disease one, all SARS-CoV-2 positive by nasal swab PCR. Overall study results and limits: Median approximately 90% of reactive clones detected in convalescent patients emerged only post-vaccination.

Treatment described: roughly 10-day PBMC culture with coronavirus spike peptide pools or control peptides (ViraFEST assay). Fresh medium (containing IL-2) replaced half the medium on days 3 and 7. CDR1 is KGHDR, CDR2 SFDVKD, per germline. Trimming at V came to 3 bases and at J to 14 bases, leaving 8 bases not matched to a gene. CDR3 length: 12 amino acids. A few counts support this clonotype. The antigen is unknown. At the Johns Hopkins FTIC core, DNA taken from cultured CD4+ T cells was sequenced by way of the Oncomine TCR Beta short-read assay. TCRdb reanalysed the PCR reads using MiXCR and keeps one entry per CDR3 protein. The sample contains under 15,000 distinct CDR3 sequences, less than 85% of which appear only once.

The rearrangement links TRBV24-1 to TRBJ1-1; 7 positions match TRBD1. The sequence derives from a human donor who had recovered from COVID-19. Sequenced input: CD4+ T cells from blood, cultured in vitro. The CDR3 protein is CATSDVLRGQFF. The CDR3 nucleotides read TGTGCCACCAGTGATGTCCTCCGGGGACAGTTCTTT.